Listed below are T cell receptor beta chains from one sample, sequenced in a study of cytomegalovirus exposure and HLA in healthy donors. The assay was immunoSEQ multiplex PCR, and TCRdb's table has in-frame clones only and misses some. The sample yields 150,000 to 200,000 clones, about 64% seen once. The sequenced material came from PBMCs. Every receptor here comes from a middle-aged man in good health and CMV-seronegative. Both conserved end residues are part of each CDR3. A D gene is named only where the DNA matches it firmly. For some rows the clone size is stated as once, few or many, or as a class when expanded; others skip it.

D gene,J gene,V gene,clone size,CDR3 DNA,CDR3 protein
TRBD1,TRBJ2-3,TRBV5-4,NA,TGTGCCAGCAGCTTGGTGACAGGGGGCACAGATACGCAGTATTTT,CASSLVTGGTDTQYF
NA,TRBJ1-1,TRBV27,NA,TGTGCCAGCAGTCTACAGGTGATGAACACTGAAGCTTTCTTT,CASSLQVMNTEAFF
NA,TRBJ2-7,TRBV6-5,NA,TGTGCCAGCAGTTCCACTCGGGGGATCAACGAGCAGTACTTC,CASSSTRGINEQYF
NA,TRBJ2-3,TRBV6-4,few,TGTGCCAGCAGTGACTCCCATACTAGCACAGATACGCAGTATTTT,CASSDSHTSTDTQYF
NA,TRBJ1-1,TRBV5-1,once,TGCGCCAGCAGGGAGGGTGGGGCGATCACTGAAGCTTTCTTT,CASREGGAITEAFF
NA,TRBJ2-7,TRBV28,once,TGTGCCAGCAGCTCCATTTCCGGGGGTGGCAGGGGGAGGTACGAGCAGTACTTC,CASSSISGGGRGRYEQYF
TRBD2,TRBJ2-3,TRBV4-2,NA,TGTGCCAGCAGCCAAGATGGAGCGGGGGGCACAGATACGCAGTATTTT,CASSQDGAGGTDTQYF
NA,TRBJ2-5,TRBV27,NA,TGTGCCAGCAGTTTAAATCCCGACTGGCAAGAGACCCAGTACTTC,CASSLNPDWQETQYF
TRBD2,TRBJ2-7,TRBV13,once,TGTGCCAGCAGCCCCCCAACTAGCGGGGCTTCCTACGAGCAGTACTTC,CASSPPTSGASYEQYF
TRBD1,TRBJ2-7,TRBV27,NA,TGTGCCAGCAGTTTATATAGCACCGGGACAGTGGGGGAGCAGTACTTC,CASSLYSTGTVGEQYF
TRBD1,TRBJ1-1,TRBV29-1,NA,TGCAGCGTTGACGGGACAGGGGCTGAAGCTTTCTTT,CSVDGTGAEAFF
TRBD1,TRBJ2-5,TRBV7-2,once,TGTGCCAGCAGCCGTTTCGACAGGGCGGGAGAGACCCAGTACTTC,CASSRFDRAGETQYF
NA,TRBJ1-5,TRBV5-8,NA,TGTGCCAGCAGCGCGTTCCTGGTTCAGCCCCAGCATTTT,CASSAFLVQPQHF
NA,TRBJ2-7,TRBV6-1,NA,TGTGCCAGCAGTGAAGGGGTGACAGGTGTCTTC,CASSEGVTGVF
NA,TRBJ1-2,TRBV2,NA,TGTGCCAGCAGTGATAGACAATGGATCTATGGCTACACCTTC,CASSDRQWIYGYTF
NA,TRBJ2-3,TRBV11-2,few,TGTGCCAGCAGCTCCTGGGTAGCTAGCACAGATACGCAGTATTTT,CASSSWVASTDTQYF
NA,TRBJ1-4,TRBV7-9,NA,TGTGCCAGCAGCTTGCAGGGATCTAATGAAAAACTGTTTTTT,CASSLQGSNEKLFF
TRBD1,TRBJ1-2,TRBV9,NA,TGTGCCAGCAGTCGGACAGGGGGCAAAGGAGGCTACACCTTC,CASSRTGGKGGYTF
NA,TRBJ2-5,TRBV5-1,NA,TGCGCCAGCAGCCGGGGAGGACAAGAGACCCAGTACTTC,CASSRGGQETQYF
TRBD2,TRBJ2-5,TRBV7-6,NA,TGTGCCAGCAGCTTCGCCGGGACTAGCAACCAAGAGACCCAGTACTTC,CASSFAGTSNQETQYF
NA,TRBJ1-2,TRBV6-1,NA,TGTGCCAGCAGGGATAGCGGGTCTCCCGAGGGCTACACCTTC,CASRDSGSPEGYTF
TRBD1,TRBJ1-2,TRBV7-9,NA,TGTGCCAGCAGCTTATCGGGACAGGGATTTCCTAACTATGGCTACACCTTC,CASSLSGQGFPNYGYTF
NA,TRBJ2-5,TRBV18,few,TGTGCCAGCTCACCTAGTTCCGGGGAGACCCAGTACTTC,CASSPSSGETQYF
TRBD1,TRBJ1-2,TRBV2,NA,TGTGCCAGCATCCGGACAGGGGGCAACTATGGCTACACCTTC,CASIRTGGNYGYTF
NA,TRBJ1-2,TRBV25-1,few,TGTGCCAGCAGTGCAACAGGGTACTATGGCTACACCTTC,CASSATGYYGYTF
NA,TRBJ1-6,TRBV7-8,NA,TGTGCCAGCAGCTCGGACTCAAGCTCCTATAATTCACCCCTCCACTTT,CASSSDSSSYNSPLHF
TRBD2,TRBJ2-3,TRBV11-2,NA,TGTGCCAGCAGCTTAGTTAGTCTAGCGGGGACTTTCCAGGGGGATACGCAGTATTTT,CASSLVSLAGTFQGDTQYF
NA,TRBJ1-3,TRBV4-3,few,TGCGCCAGCAGCCAATTCTCCAGGGGCGAAGGAAACACCATATATTTT,CASSQFSRGEGNTIYF
NA,TRBJ1-2,TRBV2,NA,TGTGCCAGCAGTGGGGGCAGGGATCTATATGGCTACACCTTC,CASSGGRDLYGYTF
TRBD2,TRBJ2-1,TRBV15,once,TGTGCCACCAGCAGAGATAGCGGGGGGAGCAATGAGCAGTTCTTC,CATSRDSGGSNEQFF
NA,TRBJ2-3,TRBV9,NA,TGTGCCAGCAGCGTCTCTGGACACCCGACAGATACGCAGTATTTT,CASSVSGHPTDTQYF
TRBD1,TRBJ2-3,TRBV7-3,few,TGTGCCAGCAGCTTAAATGGACAGGGTTACACAGATACGCAGTATTTT,CASSLNGQGYTDTQYF
TRBD1,TRBJ2-7,TRBV7-9,NA,TGTGCCAGCAGCTCTCCCGGGACAGGGTTGTACGAGCAGTACTTC,CASSSPGTGLYEQYF
TRBD1,TRBJ2-7,TRBV28,NA,TGTGCCAGCAGCGGACAGGGGAACGAGCAGTACTTC,CASSGQGNEQYF
NA,TRBJ1-1,TRBV5-1,NA,TGCGCCAGCAGCTTGGCCGAGGGTCGGGCTTTCTTT,CASSLAEGRAFF
TRBD1,TRBJ1-6,TRBV5-1,NA,TGCGCCAGCAGCTTGGGGACAGGGGACGGATCACCCCTCCACTTT,CASSLGTGDGSPLHF
TRBD1,TRBJ1-1,TRBV5-6,NA,TGTGCCAGCAGCTTAGGACAGGTGAACACTGAAGCTTTCTTT,CASSLGQVNTEAFF
NA,TRBJ1-1,TRBV5-1,NA,TGCGCCAGCAGCCCCTTGGGGCAGAACACTGAAGCTTTCTTT,CASSPLGQNTEAFF
TRBD1,TRBJ1-1,TRBV7-9,NA,TGTGCCAGCAGCTTTACGCCGGGACAGGGGGAGATGAACACTGAAGCTTTCTTT,CASSFTPGQGEMNTEAFF
TRBD1,TRBJ1-4,TRBV29-1,NA,TGCAGCGTCCGCCCAGGGGGCGCGACTAATGAAAAACTGTTTTTT,CSVRPGGATNEKLFF
TRBD2,TRBJ2-5,TRBV7-2,NA,TGTGCCAGCAGCTTATCTAGCGGGGGGGCCCAAGAGACCCAGTACTTC,CASSLSSGGAQETQYF
NA,TRBJ2-7,TRBV27,NA,TGTGCCAGCAGTCCGCACAACGGAGACTACGAGCAGTACTTC,CASSPHNGDYEQYF
TRBD2,TRBJ2-7,TRBV5-4,once,TGTGCCAGCAGCCCCGAGGGAGGGAGAGCCTCCTACGAGCAGTACTTC,CASSPEGGRASYEQYF
NA,TRBJ1-3,TRBV28,NA,TGTGCCAGCGGGCTGAACTCTGGAAACACCATATATTTT,CASGLNSGNTIYF
NA,TRBJ1-2,TRBV7-8,NA,TGTGCCAGCAGCCCCCAGGGGATTGGAGGCTACACCTTC,CASSPQGIGGYTF
NA,TRBJ1-2,TRBV10-2,once,TGCGCCAGCAGTGAGACCCCGGGAGGCTATGGCTACACCTTC,CASSETPGGYGYTF
NA,TRBJ2-7,TRBV5-1,NA,TGCGCCAGCAGCTTGGATGGGGAGCGCCTTACCTACGAGCAGTACTTC,CASSLDGERLTYEQYF
NA,TRBJ2-1,TRBV28,NA,TGTGCCAGCAGTTTGGTGGGCCAGGGGACATACAATGAGCAGTTCTTC,CASSLVGQGTYNEQFF
NA,TRBJ2-5,TRBV2,NA,TGTGCCAGCAGTGGTCTGGACGGACAAAAACGGACCCAGTACTTC,CASSGLDGQKRTQYF
NA,TRBJ1-5,TRBV5-6,NA,TGTGCCAGCAACTCCTTCTCAGGGGATCGCGGTCAGCCCCAGCATTTT,CASNSFSGDRGQPQHF